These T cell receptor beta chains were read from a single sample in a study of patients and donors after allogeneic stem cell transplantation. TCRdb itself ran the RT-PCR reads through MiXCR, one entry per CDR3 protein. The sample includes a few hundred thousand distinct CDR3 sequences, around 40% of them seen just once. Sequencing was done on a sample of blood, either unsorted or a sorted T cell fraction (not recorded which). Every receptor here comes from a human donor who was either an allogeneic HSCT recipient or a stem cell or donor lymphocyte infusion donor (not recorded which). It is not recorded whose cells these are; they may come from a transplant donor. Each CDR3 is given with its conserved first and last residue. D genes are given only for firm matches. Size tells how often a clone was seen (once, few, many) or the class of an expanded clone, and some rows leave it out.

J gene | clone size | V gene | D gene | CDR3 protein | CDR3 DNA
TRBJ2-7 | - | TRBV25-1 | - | CASSEGRYEQYF | TGTGCCAGCAGTGAGGGGCGATACGAGCAGTACTTC
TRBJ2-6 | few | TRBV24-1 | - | CATGSSGANVLTF | TGTGCCACCGGGAGCTCTGGGGCCAACGTCCTGACTTTC
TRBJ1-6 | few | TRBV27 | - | CASSLSEGRPLHF | TGTGCCAGCAGTTTATCGGAAGGGCGACCCCTCCACTTT
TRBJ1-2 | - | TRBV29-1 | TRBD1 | CSVTGQGARVNYGYTF | TGCAGCGTAACCGGACAGGGGGCGAGGGTTAACTATGGCTACACCTTC
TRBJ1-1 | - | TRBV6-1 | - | CASSVGPTAEAFF | TGTGCCAGCAGTGTGGGTCCCACCGCAGAAGCTTTCTTT
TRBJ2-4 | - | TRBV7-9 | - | CASVRAKNIQYF | TGTGCCTCCGTTAGGGCCAAAAACATTCAGTACTTC
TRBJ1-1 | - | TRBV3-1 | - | CASSPLDGGTEAFF | TGTGCCAGCAGCCCCTTGGACGGGGGTACTGAAGCTTTCTTT
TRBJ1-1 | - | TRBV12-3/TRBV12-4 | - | CASSSGGRTGDEKAFF | TGTGCCAGCAGTTCAGGAGGGAGGACTGGGGATGAGAAAGCTTTCTTT
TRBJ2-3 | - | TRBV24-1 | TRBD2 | CATSDWSSGESTDTQYF | TGTGCCACCAGTGATTGGAGTAGCGGGGAGAGCACAGATACGCAGTATTTT
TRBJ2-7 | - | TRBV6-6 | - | CASSYEIREQYF | TGTGCCAGCAGTTACGAGATTAGGGAGCAGTACTTC
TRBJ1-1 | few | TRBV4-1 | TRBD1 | CASSPLGQGWTEAFF | TGCGCCAGCAGCCCCCTTGGACAGGGCTGGACTGAAGCTTTCTTT
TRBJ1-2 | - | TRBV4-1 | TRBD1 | CASSQLFSYGTGGYGYTF | TGCGCCAGCAGCCAATTATTTTCGTATGGGACAGGGGGCTATGGCTACACCTTC
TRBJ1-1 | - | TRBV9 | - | CASSVEPRTNTEAFF | TGTGCCAGCAGCGTAGAACCCCGGACGAACACTGAAGCTTTCTTT
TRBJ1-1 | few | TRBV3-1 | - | CASSQDRVGAFF | TGTGCCAGCAGCCAAGATCGTGTGGGGGCTTTCTTT
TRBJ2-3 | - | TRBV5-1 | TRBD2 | CASSVRLAGRTDTQYF | TGCGCCAGCAGCGTGAGACTAGCGGGGCGCACAGATACGCAGTATTTT
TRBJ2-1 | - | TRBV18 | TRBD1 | CASSSTGAYEQFF | TGTGCCAGCTCCTCGACAGGGGCATATGAGCAGTTCTTC
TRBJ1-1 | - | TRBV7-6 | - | CASSSRGGNTEAFF | TGTGCCAGCAGCTCCCGAGGAGGGAACACTGAAGCTTTCTTT
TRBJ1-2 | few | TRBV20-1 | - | CSARVGQGYGYTF | TGCAGTGCTAGAGTCGGGCAGGGGTATGGCTACACCTTC
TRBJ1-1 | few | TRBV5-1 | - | CASSPLTRRTEAFF | TGCGCCAGCAGCCCCCTTACCCGGCGCACTGAAGCTTTCTTT
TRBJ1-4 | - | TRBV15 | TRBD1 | CATMPVGQVNEKLFF | TGTGCCACCATGCCTGTGGGACAGGTTAATGAAAAACTGTTTTTT
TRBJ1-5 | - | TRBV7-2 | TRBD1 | CASSLDPGGHNQPQHF | TGTGCCAGCAGCTTAGACCCAGGGGGCCACAATCAGCCCCAGCATTTT
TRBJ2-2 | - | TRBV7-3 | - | CASSLYGGELFF | TGTGCCAGCAGCTTATACGGAGGGGAGCTGTTTTTT
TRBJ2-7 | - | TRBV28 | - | CASSLRLVNYEQYF | TGTGCCAGCAGTTTACGGCTAGTGAACTACGAGCAGTACTTC
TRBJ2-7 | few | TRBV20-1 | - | CSARGKYGAYEQYF | TGCAGTGCTAGAGGGAAATACGGCGCTTACGAGCAGTACTTC
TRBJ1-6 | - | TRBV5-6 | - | CASSLFGPMLRNLHF | TGTGCCAGCAGCTTGTTTGGCCCGATGTTAAGGAACCTCCACTTT
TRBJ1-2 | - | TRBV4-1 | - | CASSQEDPGIYGYTF | TGCGCCAGCAGCCAAGAGGATCCGGGGATCTATGGCTACACCTTC
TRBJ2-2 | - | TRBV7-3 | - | CASSLSPANTGELFF | TGTGCCAGCAGCTTAAGCCCCGCGAACACCGGGGAGCTGTTTTTT
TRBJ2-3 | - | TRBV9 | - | CASSVGVSTDTQYF | TGTGCCAGCAGCGTGGGCGTGAGCACAGATACGCAGTATTTT
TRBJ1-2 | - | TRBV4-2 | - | CASRSLTTGDYGYTF | TGTGCCAGCAGATCACTGACGACGGGAGACTATGGCTACACCTTC
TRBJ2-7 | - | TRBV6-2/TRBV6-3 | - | CASSPRTVSYEQYF | TGTGCCAGCAGCCCGAGGACAGTCTCCTACGAGCAGTACTTC
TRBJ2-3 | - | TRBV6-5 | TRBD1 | CASSLGQGSTDTQYF | TGTGCCAGCAGCCTCGGACAGGGAAGTACAGATACGCAGTATTTT
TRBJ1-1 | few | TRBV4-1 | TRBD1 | CASSQRQGLNTEAFF | TGCGCCAGCAGCCAACGACAGGGGTTGAACACTGAAGCTTTCTTT
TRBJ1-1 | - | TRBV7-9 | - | CASSSLTGENTEAFF | TGTGCCAGCAGCTCTCTGACAGGAGAGAACACTGAAGCTTTCTTT